This entry describes one T cell receptor (beta chain). The sample is drawn from a study of Ad26.COV2.S vaccination and SARS-CoV-2 variants. The treatment here: about 20 received Ad26.COV2.S at low or high dose, single or two shots; roughly five received placebo; per-sample allocation not given. Samples were taken on day 63 after the first vaccine or placebo injection. SARS-CoV-2 spike from the Wuhan strain was encoded by the vaccine, an Ad26 vector. The CDR3 consists of 17 residues. CDR1 is SGHDT and CDR2 is YYEEEE in the germline V gene. Trimming took 4 bases from V and 0 from J; bases not matched to a gene: 9. Only in-frame clones appear in the TCRdb table, and some are missing; sequencing was by immunoSEQ multiplex PCR. The sample shows roughly 300,000 clones, about 89% of them seen only once.

The receptor's source is a person between 18 and 65 years old who received the Ad26.COV2.S COVID-19 vaccine or a placebo. This chain uses TRBV5-6 with TRBJ2-1; 8 bases fit TRBD2. Here the sequenced sample was peripheral blood, taken in a trial of Ad26.COV2.S vaccine versus placebo. CDR3 sequence (DNA): TGTGCCAGCAGCCCCGGCCTAGCGGGCAGCTCCTACAATGAGCAGTTCTTC. Its translation: CASSPGLAGSSYNEQFF.